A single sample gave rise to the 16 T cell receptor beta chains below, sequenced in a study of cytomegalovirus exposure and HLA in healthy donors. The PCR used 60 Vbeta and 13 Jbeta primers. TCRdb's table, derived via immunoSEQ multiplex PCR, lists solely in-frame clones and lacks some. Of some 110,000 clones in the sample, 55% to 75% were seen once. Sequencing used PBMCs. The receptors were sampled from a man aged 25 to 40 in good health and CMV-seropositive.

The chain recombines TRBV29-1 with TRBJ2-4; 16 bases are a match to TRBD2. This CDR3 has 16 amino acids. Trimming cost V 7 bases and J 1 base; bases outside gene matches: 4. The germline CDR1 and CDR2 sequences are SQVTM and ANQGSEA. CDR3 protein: CSAGTSGRAAKNIQYF. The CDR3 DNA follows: TGCAGCGCCGGGACTAGCGGGAGGGCCGCCAAAAACATTCAGTACTTC.

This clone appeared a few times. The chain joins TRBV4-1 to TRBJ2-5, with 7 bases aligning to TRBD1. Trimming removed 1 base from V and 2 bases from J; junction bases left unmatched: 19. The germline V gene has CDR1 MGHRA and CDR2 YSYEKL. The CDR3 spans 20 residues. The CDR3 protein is CASSQGGLGGVLMGQETQYF. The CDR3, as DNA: TGCGCCAGCAGCCAAGGGGGTCTAGGGGGCGTTTTAATGGGGCAAGAGACCCAGTACTTC.

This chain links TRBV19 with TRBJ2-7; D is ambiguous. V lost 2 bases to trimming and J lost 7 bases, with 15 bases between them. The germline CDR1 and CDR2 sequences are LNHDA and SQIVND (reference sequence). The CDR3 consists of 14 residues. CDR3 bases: TGTGCCAGTAGTATAAGTCCCCTAGAGAGGGAGCAGTACTTC. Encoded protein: CASSISPLEREQYF.

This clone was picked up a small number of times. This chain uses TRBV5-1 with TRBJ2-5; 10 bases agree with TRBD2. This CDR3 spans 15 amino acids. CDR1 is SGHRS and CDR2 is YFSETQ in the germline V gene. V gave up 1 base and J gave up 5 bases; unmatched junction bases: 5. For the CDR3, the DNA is TGCGCCAGCAGCTTGTCAGAGGGACTAGCGGAGACCCAGTACTTC. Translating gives CASSLSEGLAETQYF.

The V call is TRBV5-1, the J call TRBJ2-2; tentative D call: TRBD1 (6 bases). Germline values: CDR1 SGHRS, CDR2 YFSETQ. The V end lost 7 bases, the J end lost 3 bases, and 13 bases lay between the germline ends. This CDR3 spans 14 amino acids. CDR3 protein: CASEKDSYTGELFF. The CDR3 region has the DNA TGCGCCAGCGAAAAGGACAGTTACACCGGGGAGCTGTTTTTT. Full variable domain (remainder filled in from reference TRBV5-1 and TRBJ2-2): KAGVTQTPRYLIKTRGQQVTLSCSPISGHRSVSWYQQTPGQGLQFLFEYFSETQRNKGNFPGRFSGRQFSNSRSEMNVSTLELGDSALYLCASEKDSYTGELFFGEGSRLTVL.

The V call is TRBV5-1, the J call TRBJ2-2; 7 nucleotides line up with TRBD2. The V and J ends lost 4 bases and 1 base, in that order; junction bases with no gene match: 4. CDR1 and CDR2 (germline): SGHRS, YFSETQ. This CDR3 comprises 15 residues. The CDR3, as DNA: TGCGCCAGCAGCGTCCCTAGCGGGAACACCGGGGAGCTGTTTTTT. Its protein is CASSVPSGNTGELFF.

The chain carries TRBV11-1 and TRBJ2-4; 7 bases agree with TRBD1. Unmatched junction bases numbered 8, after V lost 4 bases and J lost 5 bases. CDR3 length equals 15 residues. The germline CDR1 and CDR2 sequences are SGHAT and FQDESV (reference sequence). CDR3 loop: CASSSYKGQENIQYF. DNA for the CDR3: TGTGCCAGCAGCTCTTATAAAGGACAGGAAAACATTCAGTACTTC. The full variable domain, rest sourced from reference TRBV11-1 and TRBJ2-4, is EAEVAQSPRYKITEKSQAVAFWCDPISGHATLYWYRQILGQGPELLVQFQDESVVDDSQLPKDRFSAERLKGVDSTLKIQPAELGDSAMYLCASSSYKGQENIQYFGAGTRLSVL.

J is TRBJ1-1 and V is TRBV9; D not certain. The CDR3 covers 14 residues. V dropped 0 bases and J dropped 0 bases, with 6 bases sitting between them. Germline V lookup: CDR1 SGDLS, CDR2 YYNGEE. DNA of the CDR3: TGTGCCAGCAGCGTAGTCGGGGTGAACACTGAAGCTTTCTTT. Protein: CASSVVGVNTEAFF.

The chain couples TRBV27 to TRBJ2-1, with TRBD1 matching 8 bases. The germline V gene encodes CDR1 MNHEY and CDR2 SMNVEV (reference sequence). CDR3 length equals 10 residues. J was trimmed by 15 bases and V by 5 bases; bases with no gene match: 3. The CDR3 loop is CASSRGTGFF. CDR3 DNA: TGTGCCAGCAGTCGAGGGACAGGGTTCTTC.

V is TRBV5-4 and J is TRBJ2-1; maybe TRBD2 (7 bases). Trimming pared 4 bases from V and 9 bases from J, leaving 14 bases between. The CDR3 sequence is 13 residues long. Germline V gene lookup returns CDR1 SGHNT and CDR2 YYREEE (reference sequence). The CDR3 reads CASSGGGGGEQFF. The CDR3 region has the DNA TGTGCCAGCAGCGGGGGAGGGGGGGGTGAGCAGTTCTTC.

DNA for the CDR3: TGTGCCAGCAGTACATCGGCCCCCCGGGGGCTGTTTTTT. Amino acids: CASSTSAPRGLFF. V is TRBV28 and J is TRBJ2-2; maybe TRBD2 (5 bases). Germline V gene sequence: CDR1 MDHEN, CDR2 SYDVKM. Trimming took off 5 bases at V and 13 bases at J, with 17 bases between the two ends. The CDR3 has 13 amino acids.

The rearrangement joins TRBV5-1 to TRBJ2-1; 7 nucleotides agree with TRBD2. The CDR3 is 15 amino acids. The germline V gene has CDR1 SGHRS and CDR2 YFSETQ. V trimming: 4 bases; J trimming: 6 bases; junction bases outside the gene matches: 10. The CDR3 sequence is CASSRGLGSSNEQFF. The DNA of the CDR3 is TGCGCCAGCAGCAGAGGACTAGGATCCAGCAATGAGCAGTTCTTC.

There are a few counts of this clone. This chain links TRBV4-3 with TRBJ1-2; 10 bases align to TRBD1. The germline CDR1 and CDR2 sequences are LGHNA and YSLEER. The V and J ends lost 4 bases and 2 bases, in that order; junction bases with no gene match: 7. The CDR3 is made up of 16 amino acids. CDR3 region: CASSPGTGDRNYGYTF. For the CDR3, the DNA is TGCGCCAGCAGCCCCGGGACAGGGGATAGGAACTATGGCTACACCTTC.

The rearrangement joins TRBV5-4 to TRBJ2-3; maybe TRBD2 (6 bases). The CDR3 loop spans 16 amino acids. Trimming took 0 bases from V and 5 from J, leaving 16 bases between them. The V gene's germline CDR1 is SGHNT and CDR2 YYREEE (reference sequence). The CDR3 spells CASSLDQRANGDTQYF. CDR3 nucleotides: TGTGCCAGCAGCTTGGATCAGCGGGCAAACGGAGATACGCAGTATTTT.

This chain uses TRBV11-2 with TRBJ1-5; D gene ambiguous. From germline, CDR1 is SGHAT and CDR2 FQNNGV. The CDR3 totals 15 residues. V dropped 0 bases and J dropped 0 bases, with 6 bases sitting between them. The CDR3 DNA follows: TGTGCCAGCAGCTTAGAGGCCATTAGCAATCAGCCCCAGCATTTT. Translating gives CASSLEAISNQPQHF.

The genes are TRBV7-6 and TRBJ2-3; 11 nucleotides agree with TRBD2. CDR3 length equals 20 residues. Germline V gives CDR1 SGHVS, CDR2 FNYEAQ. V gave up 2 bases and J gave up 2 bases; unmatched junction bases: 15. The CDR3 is CASSLFTRLAGRASTDTQYF. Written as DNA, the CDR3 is TGTGCCAGCAGCTTATTTACGAGACTAGCGGGACGCGCGTCCACAGATACGCAGTATTTT.